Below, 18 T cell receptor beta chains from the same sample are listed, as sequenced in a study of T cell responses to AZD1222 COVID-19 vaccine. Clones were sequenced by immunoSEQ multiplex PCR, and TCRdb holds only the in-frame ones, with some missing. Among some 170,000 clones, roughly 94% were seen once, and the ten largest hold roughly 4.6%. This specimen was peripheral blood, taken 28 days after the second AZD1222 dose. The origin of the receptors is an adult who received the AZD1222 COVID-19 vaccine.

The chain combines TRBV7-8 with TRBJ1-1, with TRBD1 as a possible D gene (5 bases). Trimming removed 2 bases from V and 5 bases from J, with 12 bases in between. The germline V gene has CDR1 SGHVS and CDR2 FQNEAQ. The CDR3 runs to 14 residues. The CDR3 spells CASSLNPQGTEAFF. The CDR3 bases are TGTGCCAGCAGCTTAAATCCTCAGGGTACTGAAGCTTTCTTT.

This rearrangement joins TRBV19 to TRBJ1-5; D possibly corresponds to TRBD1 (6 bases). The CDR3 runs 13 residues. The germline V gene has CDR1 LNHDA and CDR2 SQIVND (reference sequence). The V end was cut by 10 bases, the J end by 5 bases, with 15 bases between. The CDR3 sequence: CATKRTGYQPQHF. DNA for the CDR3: TGTGCCACCAAACGCACAGGGTATCAGCCCCAGCATTTT.

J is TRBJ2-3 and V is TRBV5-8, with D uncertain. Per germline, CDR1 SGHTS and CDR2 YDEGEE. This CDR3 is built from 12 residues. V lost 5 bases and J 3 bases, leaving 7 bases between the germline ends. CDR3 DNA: TGTGCCAGCAGTCGTAGGACAGATACGCAGTATTTT. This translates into CASSRRTDTQYF. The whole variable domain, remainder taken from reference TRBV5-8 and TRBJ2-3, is EAGVTQSPTHLIKTRGQQATLRCSPISGHTSVYWYQQALGLGLQFLLWYDEGEERNRGNFPPRFSGRQFPNYSSELNVNALELEDSALYLCASSRRTDTQYFGPGTRLTVL.

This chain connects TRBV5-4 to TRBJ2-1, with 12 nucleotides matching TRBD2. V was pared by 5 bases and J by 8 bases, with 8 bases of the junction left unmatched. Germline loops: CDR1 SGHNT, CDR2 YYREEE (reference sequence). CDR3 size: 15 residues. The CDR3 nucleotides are TGTGCCAGCAGTGCTAGCGGGAGGGCCGGAGATGAGCAGTTCTTC. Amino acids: CASSASGRAGDEQFF.

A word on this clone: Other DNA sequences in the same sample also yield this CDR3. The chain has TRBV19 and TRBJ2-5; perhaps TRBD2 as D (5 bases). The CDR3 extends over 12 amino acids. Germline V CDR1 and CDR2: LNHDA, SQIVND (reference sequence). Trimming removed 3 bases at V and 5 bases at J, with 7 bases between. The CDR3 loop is CASSIGGETQYF. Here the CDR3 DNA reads TGTGCCAGTAGTATTGGAGGCGAGACCCAGTACTTC. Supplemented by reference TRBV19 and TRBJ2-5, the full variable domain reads DGGITQSPKYLFRKEGQNVTLSCEQNLNHDAMYWYRQDPGQGLRLIYYSQIVNDFQKGDIAEGYSVSREKKESFPLTVTSAQKNPTAFYLCASSIGGETQYFGPGTRLLVL.

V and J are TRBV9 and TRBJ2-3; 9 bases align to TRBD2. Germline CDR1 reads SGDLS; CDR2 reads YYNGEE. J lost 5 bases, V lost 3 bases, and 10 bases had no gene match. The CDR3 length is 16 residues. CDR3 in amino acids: CASSDRSGREGDTQYF. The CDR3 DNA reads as TGTGCCAGCAGCGACCGTAGCGGGAGAGAGGGAGATACGCAGTATTTT.

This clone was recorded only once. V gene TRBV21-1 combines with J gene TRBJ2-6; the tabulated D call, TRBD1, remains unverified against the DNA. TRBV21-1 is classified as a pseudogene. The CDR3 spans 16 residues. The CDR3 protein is CASSARKGSGANVLTF. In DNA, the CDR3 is TGTGCCAGCAGCGCCCGGAAGGGGTCTGGGGCCAACGTCCTGACTTTC.

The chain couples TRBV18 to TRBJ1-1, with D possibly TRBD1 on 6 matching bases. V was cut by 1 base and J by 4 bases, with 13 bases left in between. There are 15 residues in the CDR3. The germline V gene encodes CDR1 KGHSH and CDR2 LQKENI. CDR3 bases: TGTGCCAGCTCACCACTAGGCCAGGGGATCACTGAAGCTTTCTTT. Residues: CASSPLGQGITEAFF.

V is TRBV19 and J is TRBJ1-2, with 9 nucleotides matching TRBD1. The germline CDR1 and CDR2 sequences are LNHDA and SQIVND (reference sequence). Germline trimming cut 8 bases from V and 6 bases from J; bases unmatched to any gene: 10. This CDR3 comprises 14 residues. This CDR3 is CASRDRDRVDGYTF. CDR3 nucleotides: TGTGCCAGTCGAGATCGGGACAGGGTGGATGGCTACACCTTC.

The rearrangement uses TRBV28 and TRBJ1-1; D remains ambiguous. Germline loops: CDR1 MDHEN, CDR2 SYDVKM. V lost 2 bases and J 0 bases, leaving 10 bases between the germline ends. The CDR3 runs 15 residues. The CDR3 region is CASSLNVLMNTEAFF. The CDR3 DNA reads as TGTGCCAGCAGTTTAAACGTACTCATGAACACTGAAGCTTTCTTT. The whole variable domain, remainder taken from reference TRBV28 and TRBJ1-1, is DVKVTQSSRYLVKRTGEKVFLECVQDMDHENMFWYRQDPGLGLRLIYFSYDVKMKEKGDIPEGYSVSREKKERFSLILESASTNQTSMYLCASSLNVLMNTEAFFGQGTRLTVV.

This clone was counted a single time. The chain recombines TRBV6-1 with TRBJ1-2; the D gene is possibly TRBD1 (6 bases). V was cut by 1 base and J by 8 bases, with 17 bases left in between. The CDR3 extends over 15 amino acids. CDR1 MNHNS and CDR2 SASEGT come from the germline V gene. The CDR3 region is CASSEEVAGGWGYTF. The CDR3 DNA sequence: TGTGCCAGCAGTGAAGAGGTGGCGGGGGGCTGGGGCTACACCTTC.

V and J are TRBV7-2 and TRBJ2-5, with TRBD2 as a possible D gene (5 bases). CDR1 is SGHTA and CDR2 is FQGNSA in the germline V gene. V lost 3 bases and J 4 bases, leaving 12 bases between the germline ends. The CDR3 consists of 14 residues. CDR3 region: CASSFPTRGETQYF. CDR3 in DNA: TGTGCCAGCAGCTTCCCCACTAGAGGAGAGACCCAGTACTTC.

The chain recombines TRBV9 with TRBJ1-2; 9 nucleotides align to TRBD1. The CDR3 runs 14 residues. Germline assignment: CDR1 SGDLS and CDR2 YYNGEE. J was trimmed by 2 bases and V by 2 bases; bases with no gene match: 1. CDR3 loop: CASSVGTGNYGYTF. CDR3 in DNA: TGTGCCAGCAGCGTGGGGACAGGGAACTATGGCTACACCTTC.

The CDR3 loop reads CASSKGSSKGGPYGYTF. Written as DNA, the CDR3 is TGTGCCAGCAGCAAAGGTTCTTCGAAAGGGGGGCCTTATGGCTACACCTTC. The chain employs TRBV21-1 and TRBJ1-2. TRBV21-1 is a pseudogene. This CDR3 has 17 amino acids.

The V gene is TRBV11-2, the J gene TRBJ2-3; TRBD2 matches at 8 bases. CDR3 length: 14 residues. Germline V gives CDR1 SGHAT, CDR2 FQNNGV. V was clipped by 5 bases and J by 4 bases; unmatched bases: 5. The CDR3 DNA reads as TGTGCCAGCAGCCTGGGACTAGTAGCAGATACGCAGTATTTT. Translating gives CASSLGLVADTQYF.

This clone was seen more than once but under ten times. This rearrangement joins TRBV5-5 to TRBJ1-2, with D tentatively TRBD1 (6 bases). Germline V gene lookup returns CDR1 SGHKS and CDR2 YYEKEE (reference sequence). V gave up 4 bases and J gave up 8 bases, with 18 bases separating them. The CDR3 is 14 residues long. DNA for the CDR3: TGTGCCAGCAGCGCCAGGGGACGGCCCTCAGGCTACACCTTC. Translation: CASSARGRPSGYTF.

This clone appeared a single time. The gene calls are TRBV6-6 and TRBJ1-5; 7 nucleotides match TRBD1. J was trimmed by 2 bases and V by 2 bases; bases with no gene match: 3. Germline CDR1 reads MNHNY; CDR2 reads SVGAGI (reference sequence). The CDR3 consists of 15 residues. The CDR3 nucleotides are TGTGCCAGCAGTTACACAACAGGGGGCAATCAGCCCCAGCATTTT. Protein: CASSYTTGGNQPQHF.

The CDR3 coding sequence is TGTGCCAGCTCACCCTCCGGGACTAGCGCTAATGAGCAGTTCTTC. Translated: CASSPSGTSANEQFF. The chain joins TRBV18 to TRBJ2-1, with 10 bases identical to TRBD2. The trim removed 3 bases at V and 7 bases at J, leaving 6 bases unmatched. Per the germline V gene, CDR1 is KGHSH and CDR2 is LQKENI. This CDR3 contains 15 residues.